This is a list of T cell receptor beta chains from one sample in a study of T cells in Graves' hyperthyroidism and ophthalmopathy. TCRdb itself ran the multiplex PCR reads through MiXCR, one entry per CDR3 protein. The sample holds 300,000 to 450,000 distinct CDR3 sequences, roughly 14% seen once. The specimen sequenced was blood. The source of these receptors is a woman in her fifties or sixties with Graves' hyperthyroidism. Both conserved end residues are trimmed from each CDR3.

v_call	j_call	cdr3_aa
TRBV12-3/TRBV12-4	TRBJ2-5	ASSLARGDETQY
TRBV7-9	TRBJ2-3	ASSSPGTSGTDTQY
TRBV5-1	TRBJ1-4	ASSSGPGSTNEKLF
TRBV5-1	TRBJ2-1	ASSLKGGNNEQF
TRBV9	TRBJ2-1	ASSVGSSGDHEQF
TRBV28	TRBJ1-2	ASSFYPHNGNYGYT
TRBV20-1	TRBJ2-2	SALRAGANTGELF
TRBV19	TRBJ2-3	ASSITIVSIGTDTQY
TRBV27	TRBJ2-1	ASSFPGLAYNEQF
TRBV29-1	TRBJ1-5	SVAASNQPQH
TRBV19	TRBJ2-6	ASSPRQGEGANVLT
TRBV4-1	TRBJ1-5	ASSQSRGTQPQH
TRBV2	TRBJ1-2	ASSDYRDYGYT
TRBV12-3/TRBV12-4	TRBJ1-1	ASSFWSPSNTEAF
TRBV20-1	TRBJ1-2	SATQGADYGYT
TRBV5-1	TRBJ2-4	ASSARDRDIQY
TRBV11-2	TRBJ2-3	ASRPGTVTDTQY
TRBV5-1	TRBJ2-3	ASTPERAADTQY
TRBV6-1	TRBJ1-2	ASSTTGQFNYGYT
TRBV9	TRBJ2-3	ASRRRGGTDTQY
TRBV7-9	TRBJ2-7	ASSTGTAYEQY
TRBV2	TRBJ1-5	ASSVGPGGNQPQH
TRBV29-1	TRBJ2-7	SVEEATRSAYEQY
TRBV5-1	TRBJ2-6	ASSPTPGAGANVLT
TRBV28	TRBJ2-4	ASSLSNRIDIQY
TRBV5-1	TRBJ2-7	ASSPGLAGANYEQY
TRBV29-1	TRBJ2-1	SVDKAGDEQF
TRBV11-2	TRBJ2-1	ASSPPSGRGNEQF
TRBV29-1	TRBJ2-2	SANREDTGELF
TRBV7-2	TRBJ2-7	ASRLGQTFYEQY
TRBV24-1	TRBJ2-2	ATSDSYMMRESTGELF
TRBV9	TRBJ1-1	ASSRTGFEAF
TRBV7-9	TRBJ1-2	ASSLRGQAYYT
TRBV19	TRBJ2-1	ASSKSGTSGKREQF
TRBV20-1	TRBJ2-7	SAPGRRGPYEQY
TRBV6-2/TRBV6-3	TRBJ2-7	ASSPAGVEQY
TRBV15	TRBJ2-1	ATSSGDRVGYNEQF
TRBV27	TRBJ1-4	ASSPDRASTNEKLF
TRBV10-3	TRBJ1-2	ASGPSRNYGYT
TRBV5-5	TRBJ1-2	ASSFTGPPMSYT
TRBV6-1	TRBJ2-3	ASTWGTSGFSTDTQY
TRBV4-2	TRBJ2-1	ASSQVEAHEQF
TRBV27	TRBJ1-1	ASSLRGRNTEAF
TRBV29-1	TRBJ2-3	SVEIAGGGDTQY
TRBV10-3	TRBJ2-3	AISESTASTDTQY
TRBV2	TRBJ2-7	ASLPGTGILYEQY
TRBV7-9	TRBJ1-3	ASSSQGAGGNTIY
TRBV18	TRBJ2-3	ASSTGLASTDTQY
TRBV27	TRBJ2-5	ASSLMGGEGGTQY
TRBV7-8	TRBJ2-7	ASSEGGGLIYEQY
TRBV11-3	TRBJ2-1	ASSSAIGPYNEQF
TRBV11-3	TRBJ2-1	ASGRSSYNEQF
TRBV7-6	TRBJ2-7	ASSPGGGKREQY
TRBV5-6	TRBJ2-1	ASSLGLAGADNEQF
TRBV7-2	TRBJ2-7	ASSLGGLSGYEQY
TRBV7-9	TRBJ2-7	ASSFVSYEQY
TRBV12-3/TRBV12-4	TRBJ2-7	ASRHRDSGYEQY
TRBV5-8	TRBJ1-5	ASSSGQDYSNQPQH